The clone carrying this TCR beta chain was counted only a few times. What it recognizes is unknown. This specimen belongs to a study of PD-1 blockade in classical Hodgkin lymphoma. Study-level findings and limits: Possible causes of repertoire differences, disease activity or prior therapy, remain undefined.

V was clipped by 4 bases and J by 2 bases, with 17 bases between them. There are 16 residues in the CDR3. Germline CDR1 and CDR2: SGHAT and FQNNGV. No patient escaped relapse after autologous stem cell transplantation, and brentuximab vedotin exposure varied. Data came from immunoSEQ multiplex PCR; TCRdb stores just in-frame clones and leaves some out. The table lists around 13,000 clones, 80% of them singletons. The chain recombines TRBV11-2 with TRBJ1-1, with D unresolved. The sequences come from peripheral blood mononuclear cells (PBMCs), collected at baseline. The source is a human donor with classical Hodgkin lymphoma. The CDR3: CASSSWSSYPNTEAFF. The CDR3 DNA reads TGTGCCAGCAGCTCATGGTCCTCTTACCCTAACACTGAAGCTTTCTTT. The full variable domain, completed using reference TRBV11-2 and TRBJ1-1, is EAGVAQSPRYKIIEKRQSVAFWCNPISGHATLYWYQQILGQGPKLLIQFQNNGVVDDSQLPKDRFSAERLKGVDSTLKIQPAKLEDSAVYLCASSSWSSYPNTEAFFGQGTRLTVV.